Listed here are 11 T cell receptor beta chains from one sample, sequenced in a study of CD8+ T cells in alopecia areata. Treatment given: oral pan-JAK inhibitor, 5-10 mg twice daily. Extraction and reverse transcription of RNA yielded cDNA as the sequencing template. Libraries were prepared by immunoSEQ multiplex PCR; TCRdb keeps only in-frame clonotypes and omits some of them. The data contain over 150,000 clones, roughly 50% of them singletons. Sequenced here: CD4+ T cells sorted from blood, sampled at week 24, from a patient treated with tofacitinib. The receptors derive from a human donor with alopecia areata.

This clone was detected a few times. The chain joins TRBV29-1 to TRBJ2-5; TRBD2 agrees at 10 bases. Germline V CDR1 and CDR2: SQVTM, ANQGSEA. With 0 bases clipped from V and 4 bases from J, the junction kept 8 bases outside the gene matches. The length of the CDR3 is 16 residues. The CDR3 coding sequence is TGCAGCGTTGAAGAGGCTAGCGGGGGAATAGGAGAGACCCAGTACTTC. Translating it yields CSVEEASGGIGETQYF. Together with reference TRBV29-1 and TRBJ2-5, the CDR3 gives the full variable domain: SAVISQKPSRDICQRGTSLTIQCQVDSQVTMMFWYRQQPGQSLTLIATANQGSEATYESGFVIDKFPISRPNLTFSTLTVSNMSPEDSSIYLCSVEEASGGIGETQYFGPGTRLLVL.

The chain couples TRBV7-6 to TRBJ1-5, with TRBD1 matching 8 bases. Trimming took 5 bases from V and 6 from J; bases not matched to a gene: 9. The length of the CDR3 is 15 residues. From germline, CDR1 is SGHVS and CDR2 FNYEAQ. The CDR3 DNA is TGTGCCAGCAGCCTCGGACAGGGCCGGGGTCAGCCCCAGCATTTT. Encoded protein: CASSLGQGRGQPQHF.

DNA of the CDR3: TGTGCCAGCAGCATACTAAGGACTAGCGGACAAGAGACCCAGTACTTC. This gives the protein CASSILRTSGQETQYF. V usage is TRBV7-9 and J usage is TRBJ2-5; TRBD2 matches 10 bases. This CDR3 spans 16 amino acids. The V gene's germline CDR1 is SEHNR and CDR2 FQNEAQ (reference sequence). J lost 2 bases, V lost 5 bases, and 8 bases had no gene match.

This clone was found a few times. The chain combines TRBV19 with TRBJ2-1; D is unclear. Germline-derived CDR1 and CDR2 are LNHDA and SQIVND (reference sequence). The CDR3 covers 14 residues. With 4 bases removed from V and 7 bases from J, the gap between germline ends came to 14 bases. Here the CDR3 reads CASSTNSLTNEQFF. The CDR3 DNA sequence: TGTGCCAGTAGTACCAATAGCCTGACAAATGAGCAGTTCTTC.

The CDR3 loop reads CASSVRDDIGIQYF. In nucleotides, the CDR3 is TGTGCCAGCAGCGTAAGGGATGACATAGGCATTCAGTACTTC. This chain uses TRBV9 with TRBJ2-4; D is unresolved. The CDR3 consists of 14 residues. The V and J ends lost 1 base and 9 bases respectively, with 14 bases between them. The germline gives CDR1 SGDLS, CDR2 YYNGEE.

The chain joins TRBV7-3 to TRBJ2-3, with 9 nucleotides matching TRBD1. The CDR3 is 16 amino acids. The V gene's germline CDR1 is SGHTA and CDR2 FQGTGA. Losses at the gene ends were 5 bases for V and 0 bases for J; bases not matched to a gene: 6. The CDR3 loop reads CASSTGGSPSTDTQYF. In DNA form, the CDR3 reads TGTGCCAGCAGCACAGGGGGCTCCCCGAGCACAGATACGCAGTATTTT. Drawing the rest from reference TRBV7-3 and TRBJ2-3, the complete variable domain is GAGVSQTPSNKVTEKGKYVELRCDPISGHTALYWYRQSLGQGPEFLIYFQGTGAADDSGLPNDRFFAVRPEGSVSTLKIQRTERGDSAVYLCASSTGGSPSTDTQYFGPGTRLTVL.

This chain links TRBV28 with TRBJ2-5; D may be TRBD1 or TRBD2 (5 bases each). Looked up from germline, CDR1 is MDHEN and CDR2 is SYDVKM. V was trimmed by 8 bases and J by 7 bases, leaving 17 bases between them. CDR3 size: 13 residues. This CDR3 is CASLLVEQGTQYF. DNA of the CDR3: TGTGCCAGCCTACTAGTTGAGCAGGGGACCCAGTACTTC.

This clone came up a few times. This chain joins TRBV29-1 and TRBJ2-2; a weak D match, TRBD1 (7 bases). Looked up from germline, CDR1 is SQVTM and CDR2 is ANQGSEA. The CDR3 is 14 amino acids. V dropped 5 bases and J dropped 6 bases, with 16 bases sitting between them. Here the CDR3 reads CSVRGDSIPGELFF. The CDR3 nucleotides are TGCAGCGTTAGGGGGGACAGTATACCCGGGGAGCTGTTTTTT.

The rearrangement joins TRBV30 to TRBJ2-1; D unclear. With 2 bases removed from V and 4 bases from J, the gap between germline ends came to 6 bases. Germline assignment: CDR1 GTSNPN and CDR2 SVGIG (reference sequence). The CDR3 consists of 12 residues. CDR3 sequence (DNA): TGTGCCTGGAGTAATCCTTACAATGAGCAGTTCTTC. Translation: CAWSNPYNEQFF.

This clone was counted only a few times. In DNA, the CDR3 is TGCGCCAGCAGCCTGGTGACTAGCGGATACAATGAGCAGTTCTTC. Amino acids: CASSLVTSGYNEQFF. The chain couples TRBV5-1 to TRBJ2-1, with 9 bases identical to TRBD2. Germline lookup yields CDR1 SGHRS and CDR2 YFSETQ. This CDR3 spans 15 amino acids. V shed 4 bases, J shed 4 bases, and the junction held 6 bases outside the gene matches.

This clone was found a few times. J is TRBJ2-1 and V is TRBV7-6, with no clear D. Germline CDR1 reads SGHVS; CDR2 reads FNYEAQ. The CDR3 extends over 14 amino acids. The germline V and J ends were trimmed by 0 bases and 7 bases, with 10 bases remaining between them. Here the CDR3 reads CASSLALEANEQFF. CDR3 bases: TGTGCCAGCAGCTTAGCCCTAGAAGCTAATGAGCAGTTCTTC.